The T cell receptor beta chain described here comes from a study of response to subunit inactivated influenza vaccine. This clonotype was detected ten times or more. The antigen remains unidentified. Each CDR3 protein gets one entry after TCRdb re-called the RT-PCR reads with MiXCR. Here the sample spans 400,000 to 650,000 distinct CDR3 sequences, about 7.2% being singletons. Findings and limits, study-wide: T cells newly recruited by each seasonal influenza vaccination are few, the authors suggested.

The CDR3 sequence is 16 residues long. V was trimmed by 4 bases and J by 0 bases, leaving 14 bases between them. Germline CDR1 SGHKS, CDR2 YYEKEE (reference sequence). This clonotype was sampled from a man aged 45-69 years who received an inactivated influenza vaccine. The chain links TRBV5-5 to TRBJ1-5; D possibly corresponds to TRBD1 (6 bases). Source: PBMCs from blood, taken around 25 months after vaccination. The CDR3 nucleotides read TGTGCCAGCAGCCCCATAGGGGGGGATAGCAATCAGCCCCAGCATTTT. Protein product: CASSPIGGDSNQPQHF.